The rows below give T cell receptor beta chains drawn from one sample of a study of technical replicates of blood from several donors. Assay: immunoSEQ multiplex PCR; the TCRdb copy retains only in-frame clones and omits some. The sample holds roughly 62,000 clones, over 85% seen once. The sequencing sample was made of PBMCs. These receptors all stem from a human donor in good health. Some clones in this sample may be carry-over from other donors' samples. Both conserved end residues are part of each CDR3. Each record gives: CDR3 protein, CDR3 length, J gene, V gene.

CANRWTSETYEQYF 14 TRBJ2-7 TRBV2
CASSQGLPGYTF 12 TRBJ1-2 TRBV2
CATHGPTAINSPLHF 15 TRBJ1-6 TRBV7-9
CASSPGPGQGAVGANVLTF 19 TRBJ2-6 TRBV5-1
CASSFTSGGPGGELFF 16 TRBJ2-2 TRBV7-2
CASSLVYRNQETQYF 15 TRBJ2-5 TRBV5-1
CASSLEWGAEAFF 13 TRBJ1-1 TRBV11-1
CASGVGTREKLFF 13 TRBJ1-4 TRBV12-5
CASSTSGRVDTQYF 14 TRBJ2-3 TRBV9
CASSLDTSQAFF 12 TRBJ1-1 TRBV11-3
CSVEDGGLGDDIQYF 15 TRBJ2-4 TRBV29-1
CSVEEGSNYGYTF 13 TRBJ1-2 TRBV29-1
CASSDRNTAGTSGRRRSTDTQYF 23 TRBJ2-3 TRBV6-4
CALRRGLANEQFF 13 TRBJ2-1 TRBV10-3
CAWRLGGSEQYF 12 TRBJ2-7 TRBV30
CASSESFGSSNYGYTF 16 TRBJ1-2 TRBV2
CATSRDQFGATYEQYF 16 TRBJ2-7 TRBV15
CASSSSLGNSHTIYF 15 TRBJ1-3 TRBV4-2
CASSSTGGSQYWQYF 15 TRBJ2-3 TRBV7-3
CASSPLYLRDRAVHEQYF 18 TRBJ2-7 TRBV5-1
CASASGLRTPTTDTQYF 17 TRBJ2-3 TRBV7-8
CASSYDSRNYGYTF 14 TRBJ1-2 TRBV6-5
CASSMGQGGPDTQYF 15 TRBJ2-3 TRBV5-1
CASSSGVVDEKLFF 14 TRBJ1-4 TRBV5-4
CAWSVDWIQPQHF 13 TRBJ1-5 TRBV30
CASSEGRGDYGYTF 14 TRBJ1-2 TRBV2